The 31 T cell receptor beta chains below were found in one sample sequenced in a study of T cell changes during pregnancy in multiple sclerosis. The data were produced by immunoSEQ multiplex PCR, yet TCRdb's version contains in-frame clones alone and is incomplete. The top ten clones hold 0.35% to 0.45% of a sample with roughly 50,000 clones, roughly 90% of them seen once. The sample consisted of CD4+ T cells from peripheral blood mononuclear cells, taken after pregnancy. The source of these receptors is a female donor with multiple sclerosis, enrolled in a pregnancy study.

The genes are TRBV18 and TRBJ2-1; the match to TRBD2 covers 7 bases. The J segment lost 5 bases and the V segment lost 2 bases, leaving 15 bases of the junction unmatched. Germline V CDR1 and CDR2: KGHSH, LQKENI. This CDR3 region has 18 residues. The CDR3 bases are TGTGCCAGCTCACCAAGTAAAGGGTTATCGGGAGGTAACAATGAGCAGTTCTTC. As protein: CASSPSKGLSGGNNEQFF.

CDR3 amino acids: CASSPWRGGEQFF. DNA of the CDR3: TGTGCCAGCAGCCCTTGGAGGGGGGGTGAGCAGTTCTTC. The chain recombines TRBV14 with TRBJ2-1; D is possibly TRBD2 (7 bases). The germline V and J ends were trimmed by 4 bases and 9 bases, with 13 bases remaining between them. This CDR3 region has 13 residues. Germline-derived CDR1 and CDR2 are SGHDN and FVKESK. Looking up the rest from reference TRBV14 and TRBJ2-1 gives the full variable domain: EAGVTQFPSHSVIEKGQTVTLRCDPISGHDNLYWYRRVMGKEIKFLLHFVKESKQDESGMPNNRFLAERTGGTYSTLKVQPAELEDSGVYFCASSPWRGGEQFFGPGTRLTVL.

The chain carries TRBV13 and TRBJ2-1, with 7 nucleotides matching TRBD2. This CDR3 is built from 14 residues. The trim removed 1 base at V and 15 bases at J, leaving 12 bases unmatched. Germline CDR1 is PRHDT and CDR2 is FYEKMQ (reference sequence). CDR3 residues: CASSLDRAAGVGFF. CDR3 bases: TGTGCCAGCAGCTTAGATAGGGCGGCGGGAGTGGGGTTCTTC.

The rearrangement uses TRBV5-4 and TRBJ2-7, with 11 bases fitting TRBD2. V trimming: 0 bases; J trimming: 0 bases; junction bases outside the gene matches: 8. The CDR3 is made up of 18 amino acids. The V gene's germline CDR1 is SGHNT and CDR2 YYREEE (reference sequence). CDR3 protein: CASSLAVGTSGSSYEQYF. CDR3 sequence (DNA): TGTGCCAGCAGCTTGGCTGTTGGGACTAGCGGAAGCTCCTACGAGCAGTACTTC.

The J gene is TRBJ1-2, the V gene TRBV20-1; the D gene is possibly TRBD1 (6 bases). This CDR3 spans 11 amino acids. From germline, CDR1 is DFQATT and CDR2 SNEGSKA (reference sequence). The CDR3 nucleotides read TGCACTGAGAACCAGGGGCAAGGCTACACCTTC. It encodes CTENQGQGYTF.

This chain joins TRBV29-1 and TRBJ2-5; D remains unclear. This CDR3 comprises 12 residues. Trimming stripped 5 bases from V and 4 bases from J, with 11 bases between. Germline-derived CDR1 and CDR2 are SQVTM and ANQGSEA. The chain's CDR3 is CSVRKTTETQYF. In nucleotides, the CDR3 is TGCAGCGTTAGAAAGACAACAGAGACCCAGTACTTC.

The rearrangement links TRBV7-2 to TRBJ2-7, with D uncertain. CDR1 and CDR2 from the germline V gene are SGHTA and FQGNSA. The CDR3 runs 15 residues. V was pared by 1 base and J by 0 bases, with 10 bases between. CDR3 sequence (DNA): TGTGCCAGCAGCTTAGTTACGGAGAGCTCCTACGAGCAGTACTTC. Translated: CASSLVTESSYEQYF.

The chain is built from TRBV5-1 and TRBJ1-5; D may be TRBD1 (5 bases). This CDR3 is 15 amino acids long. Trimming took 0 bases from V and 4 from J, leaving 11 bases between them. Per the germline V gene, CDR1 is SGHRS and CDR2 is YFSETQ. Here the CDR3 DNA reads TGCGCCAGCAGCTTGGGGCCAGGGCCTAATCAGCCCCAGCATTTT. Translation gives CASSLGPGPNQPQHF.

J is TRBJ2-4 and V is TRBV19; TRBD2 aligns across 7 bases. Unmatched junction bases numbered 6, after V lost 3 bases and J lost 1 base. This CDR3 is 16 amino acids long. Germline CDR1 and CDR2: LNHDA and SQIVND (reference sequence). The CDR3 coding sequence is TGTGCCAGTAGTATGAGGCGGGAGCGCGCCAAAAACATTCAGTACTTC. Protein product: CASSMRRERAKNIQYF.

This clone showed up just once. This chain joins TRBV30 and TRBJ2-1, with 9 bases matching TRBD1. CDR1 and CDR2 (germline): GTSNPN, SVGIG (reference sequence). CDR3 length: 13 amino acids. V shed 3 bases, J shed 4 bases, and the junction held 1 base outside the gene matches. CDR3 sequence reads: CAWSGQGYNEQFF. In DNA, the CDR3 is TGTGCCTGGAGCGGACAGGGGTACAATGAGCAGTTCTTC.

This clone appeared once. V usage is TRBV5-4 and J usage is TRBJ1-4; the match to TRBD1 covers 12 bases. There are 15 residues in the CDR3. Germline V gene lookup returns CDR1 SGHNT and CDR2 YYREEE (reference sequence). The V gene end was trimmed by 4 bases and the J gene end by 8 bases; junction bases not matched to a gene: 6. The CDR3 region has the DNA TGTGCCAGCAGCGCCACCGGGACAGGGGGCGAAAAACTGTTTTTT. This sequence encodes CASSATGTGGEKLFF.

The chain carries TRBV15 and TRBJ1-1; D is perhaps TRBD1 (5 bases). The V end lost 8 bases, the J end lost 4 bases, and 20 bases lay between the germline ends. Germline CDR1 is LNHNV and CDR2 is YYDKDF (reference sequence). The CDR3 contains 15 residues. In DNA form, the CDR3 reads TGTGCCACCGCGCTTGGGGCCCCCGAGAGCACTGAAGCTTTCTTT. Its translation: CATALGAPESTEAFF.

The J gene is TRBJ2-5, the V gene TRBV10-2, with D perhaps matching TRBD1 (5 bases). The CDR3 has 16 residues. Germline V gene lookup returns CDR1 WSHSY and CDR2 SAAADI. Trimming left V 3 bases short and J 6 bases short, with 20 bases between. CDR3 sequence (DNA): TGCGCCAGCAGTGAAAATTTGTTGGGCAGGGTAAAGACCCAGTACTTC. It yields the protein CASSENLLGRVKTQYF.

The V gene is TRBV29-1, the J gene TRBJ1-5; D gene unclear. The length of the CDR3 is 12 residues. The V gene's germline CDR1 is SQVTM and CDR2 ANQGSEA. V dropped 4 bases and J dropped 7 bases, with 11 bases sitting between them. Here the CDR3 reads CSVVADGQPQHF. The CDR3 coding sequence is TGCAGCGTTGTGGCCGACGGGCAGCCCCAGCATTTT. Combining the CDR3 with reference TRBV29-1 and TRBJ1-5 gives the whole variable domain SAVISQKPSRDICQRGTSLTIQCQVDSQVTMMFWYRQQPGQSLTLIATANQGSEATYESGFVIDKFPISRPNLTFSTLTVSNMSPEDSSIYLCSVVADGQPQHFGDGTRLSIL.

This clone was observed a few times. The rearrangement uses TRBV7-9 and TRBJ1-1, with D possibly being TRBD1 (6 bases). This CDR3 spans 13 amino acids. Germline V gene data show CDR1 as SEHNR and CDR2 as FQNEAQ (reference sequence). V was shortened by 6 bases and J by 1 base, with 9 bases between the two germline ends. CDR3 amino acids: CASRLQGNTEAFF. Written as DNA, the CDR3 is TGTGCCAGCAGACTACAGGGGAACACTGAAGCTTTCTTT.

The rearrangement uses TRBV6-6 and TRBJ1-2, with a weak D call TRBD1 (6 bases). The CDR3 spans 15 residues. Trimming removed 2 bases at V and 0 bases at J, with 10 bases between. Germline assignment: CDR1 MNHNY and CDR2 SVGAGI (reference sequence). DNA for the CDR3: TGTGCCAGCAGTTACCGTGGACAGACTAACTATGGCTACACCTTC. It is translated as CASSYRGQTNYGYTF.

This chain joins TRBV2 and TRBJ1-2; tentatively, D is TRBD1 (5 bases). From germline, CDR1 is SNHLY and CDR2 FYNNEI. CDR3 length equals 14 residues. V shed 6 bases and J shed 8 bases, with 19 bases lying between them. The CDR3 bases are TGTGCCAGCAGGCTGATACAGGCCCAGCAAGGCTACACCTTC. Amino acid sequence: CASRLIQAQQGYTF.

This clone came up once. The V gene is TRBV11-2, the J gene TRBJ2-5; D is ambiguous. Per the germline V gene, CDR1 is SGHAT and CDR2 is FQNNGV. This CDR3 is 15 amino acids long. V was pared by 5 bases and J by 0 bases, with 13 bases between. DNA for the CDR3: TGTGCCAGCAGCCCCACAAACAGTGACCAAGAGACCCAGTACTTC. It yields the protein CASSPTNSDQETQYF.

The gene calls are TRBV5-4 and TRBJ2-3; 11 positions match TRBD2. The germline V gene has CDR1 SGHNT and CDR2 YYREEE (reference sequence). The CDR3 is made up of 16 amino acids. The V and J ends lost 4 bases and 4 bases, in that order; junction bases with no gene match: 8. CDR3 DNA: TGTGCCAGCAGCCCGACGGGGGGACTAGCGGCAGATACGCAGTATTTT. Protein: CASSPTGGLAADTQYF.

This clone appeared once. The chain combines TRBV6-1 with TRBJ2-1; weak D call: TRBD2 (5 bases). V lost 1 base and J lost 1, with 8 bases in between. CDR3 length equals 15 residues. CDR1 is MNHNS and CDR2 is SASEGT in the germline V gene. This CDR3 is CASSEDRGSYNEQFF. CDR3 nucleotides: TGTGCCAGCAGTGAAGACAGAGGGTCCTACAATGAGCAGTTCTTC.

This rearrangement joins TRBV5-8 to TRBJ2-3; the D gene is possibly TRBD1 (6 bases). The CDR3 has 14 amino acids. Looked up from germline, CDR1 is SGHTS and CDR2 is YDEGEE. V was trimmed by 0 bases and J by 2 bases, leaving 7 bases between them. CDR3 loop: CASSLDRATDTQYF. CDR3 DNA: TGTGCCAGCAGCTTGGACAGGGCCACAGATACGCAGTATTTT.

The chain employs TRBV10-1 and TRBJ1-1; no clear D gene. CDR1 is WNHNN and CDR2 is SYGVQD in the germline V gene (reference sequence). Between the trimmed V and J ends, which lost 0 bases and 7 bases, there was a span of 21 bases. CDR3 length: 17 amino acids. CDR3: CASSESRSGKRSDEAFF. CDR3 sequence (DNA): TGCGCCAGCAGTGAGTCGAGGTCGGGGAAACGGTCGGATGAAGCTTTCTTT.

The J gene is TRBJ2-5, the V gene TRBV11-2, with D possibly being TRBD1 (6 bases). Trimming stripped 0 bases from V and 9 bases from J, with 17 bases between. Germline V gene sequence: CDR1 SGHAT, CDR2 FQNNGV. The CDR3 has 15 amino acids. The CDR3 bases are TGTGCCAGCAGCTTAGACCGGGACACGGGTTTGTCCCAGTACTTC. Its protein product is CASSLDRDTGLSQYF.

This clone was picked up one time. The chain has TRBV11-2 and TRBJ2-1; possibly TRBD2 for D (6 bases). Germline V CDR1 and CDR2: SGHAT, FQNNGV. The CDR3 sequence is 14 residues long. The germline V and J ends were trimmed by 0 bases and 9 bases, with 12 bases remaining between them. CDR3 protein: CASSLEGTGGEQFF. CDR3 bases: TGTGCCAGCAGCTTAGAAGGGACCGGGGGTGAGCAGTTCTTC.

V is TRBV13 and J is TRBJ2-7, with TRBD2 matching 14 bases. The germline CDR1 and CDR2 sequences are PRHDT and FYEKMQ (reference sequence). The CDR3 has 16 residues. V was pared by 5 bases and J by 6 bases, with 9 bases of the junction left unmatched. CDR3 protein: CASSVRLAGGPGEQYF. In DNA, the CDR3 is TGTGCCAGCAGCGTCAGACTAGCGGGAGGGCCGGGCGAGCAGTACTTC.

The rearrangement links TRBV7-6 to TRBJ2-7; TRBD1 matches at 9 bases. V was clipped by 5 bases and J by 2 bases; unmatched bases: 4. This CDR3 spans 14 amino acids. The germline V gene encodes CDR1 SGHVS and CDR2 FNYEAQ. In DNA, the CDR3 is TGTGCCAGCAGCCCCGGACAGGGGCCCTACGAGCAGTACTTC. It translates to CASSPGQGPYEQYF.

This clone was found once. The CDR3: CASSWTGTSGSYNEQFF. In nucleotides, the CDR3 is TGCGCCAGCAGCTGGACCGGGACTAGCGGGAGTTACAATGAGCAGTTCTTC. The V call is TRBV5-1, the J call TRBJ2-1, with TRBD2 matching over 14 bases. The germline CDR1 and CDR2 sequences are SGHRS and YFSETQ. CDR3 size: 17 residues. The ends lost 3 bases at V and 4 bases at J; junction bases unmatched: 6. Full variable domain (rest looked up from reference TRBV5-1 and TRBJ2-1): KAGVTQTPRYLIKTRGQQVTLSCSPISGHRSVSWYQQTPGQGLQFLFEYFSETQRNKGNFPGRFSGRQFSNSRSEMNVSTLELGDSALYLCASSWTGTSGSYNEQFFGPGTRLTVL.

V is TRBV6-1 and J is TRBJ2-4; D is perhaps TRBD2 (5 bases). Germline assignment: CDR1 MNHNS and CDR2 SASEGT. V was clipped by 3 bases and J by 12 bases, with 15 bases between them. There are 13 residues in the CDR3. The CDR3 spells CASSERASLYQYF. The CDR3 DNA follows: TGTGCCAGCAGTGAGAGGGCATCCCTCTATCAGTACTTC.

J is TRBJ1-2 and V is TRBV27; tentatively, D is TRBD1 (5 bases). Trimming removed 3 bases at V and 2 bases at J, with 13 bases between. Germline V gene lookup returns CDR1 MNHEY and CDR2 SMNVEV (reference sequence). The CDR3 runs 15 residues. The CDR3: CASSFLGRQNYGYTF. For the CDR3, the DNA is TGTGCCAGCAGTTTCCTAGGTAGACAGAACTATGGCTACACCTTC.

This clone was found once. The chain joins TRBV10-1 to TRBJ1-5; no clear D gene. CDR3 length: 8 amino acids. Germline lookup yields CDR1 WNHNN and CDR2 SYGVQD (reference sequence). V was clipped by 5 bases and J by 13 bases, with 3 bases between them. CDR3 nucleotide sequence: TGCGCCAGCAGTCGTCAGCATTTT. This codes for CASSRQHF.

V is TRBV2 and J is TRBJ1-2; 10 bases line up with TRBD1. Germline CDR1 SNHLY, CDR2 FYNNEI. The length of the CDR3 is 15 residues. The ends lost 3 bases at V and 4 bases at J; junction bases unmatched: 5. CDR3 region: CASSDSDRGGYGYTF. CDR3 in DNA: TGTGCCAGCAGTGATTCGGACAGGGGGGGCTATGGCTACACCTTC.